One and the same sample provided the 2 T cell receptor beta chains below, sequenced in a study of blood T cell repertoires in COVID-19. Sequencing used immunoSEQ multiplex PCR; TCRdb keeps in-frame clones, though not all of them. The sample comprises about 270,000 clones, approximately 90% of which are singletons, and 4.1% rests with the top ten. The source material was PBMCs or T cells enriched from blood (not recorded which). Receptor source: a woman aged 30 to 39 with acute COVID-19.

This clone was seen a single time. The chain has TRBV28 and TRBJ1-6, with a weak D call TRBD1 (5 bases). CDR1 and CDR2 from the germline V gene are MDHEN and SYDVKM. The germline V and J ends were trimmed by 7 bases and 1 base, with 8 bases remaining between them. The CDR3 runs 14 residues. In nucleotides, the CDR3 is TGTGCCAGCACCCCAGGGTCCTATAATTCACCCCTCCACTTT. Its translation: CASTPGSYNSPLHF.

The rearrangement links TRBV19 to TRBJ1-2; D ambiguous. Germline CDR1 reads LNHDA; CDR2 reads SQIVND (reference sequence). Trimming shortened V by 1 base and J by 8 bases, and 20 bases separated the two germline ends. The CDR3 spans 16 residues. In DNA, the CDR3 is TGTGCCAGTAGTATAGTACTCGGCGGTCAGCGGCCAGGCTACACCTTC. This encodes CASSIVLGGQRPGYTF. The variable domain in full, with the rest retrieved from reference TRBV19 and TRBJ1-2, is DGGITQSPKYLFRKEGQNVTLSCEQNLNHDAMYWYRQDPGQGLRLIYYSQIVNDFQKGDIAEGYSVSREKKESFPLTVTSAQKNPTAFYLCASSIVLGGQRPGYTFGSGTRLTVV.